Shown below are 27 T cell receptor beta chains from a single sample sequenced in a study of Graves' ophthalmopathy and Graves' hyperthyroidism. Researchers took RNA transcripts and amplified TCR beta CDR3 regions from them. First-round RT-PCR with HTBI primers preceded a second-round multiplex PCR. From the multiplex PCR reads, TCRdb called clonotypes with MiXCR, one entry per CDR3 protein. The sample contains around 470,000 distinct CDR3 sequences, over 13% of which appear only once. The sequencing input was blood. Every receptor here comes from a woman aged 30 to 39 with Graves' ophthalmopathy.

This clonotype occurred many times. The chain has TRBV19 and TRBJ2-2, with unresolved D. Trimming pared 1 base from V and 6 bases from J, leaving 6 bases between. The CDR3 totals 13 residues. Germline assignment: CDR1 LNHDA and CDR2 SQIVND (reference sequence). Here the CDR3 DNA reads TGTGCCAGTAGTATAGGGAGCCCCGGGGAGCTGTTTTTT. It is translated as CASSIGSPGELFF.

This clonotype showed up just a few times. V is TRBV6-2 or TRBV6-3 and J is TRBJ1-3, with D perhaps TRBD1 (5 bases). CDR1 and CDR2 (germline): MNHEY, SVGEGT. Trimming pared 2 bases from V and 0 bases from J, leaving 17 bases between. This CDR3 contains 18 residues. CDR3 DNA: TGTGCCAGCAGTTACAAAGTTCAGATCAGGGACTCTGGAAACACCATATATTTT. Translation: CASSYKVQIRDSGNTIYF.

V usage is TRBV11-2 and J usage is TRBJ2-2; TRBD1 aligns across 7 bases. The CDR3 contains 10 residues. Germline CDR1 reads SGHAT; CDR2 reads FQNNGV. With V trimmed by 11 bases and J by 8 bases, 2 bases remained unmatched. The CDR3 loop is CAPRGGELFF. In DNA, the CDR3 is TGTGCCCCCAGGGGGGGGGAGCTGTTTTTT.

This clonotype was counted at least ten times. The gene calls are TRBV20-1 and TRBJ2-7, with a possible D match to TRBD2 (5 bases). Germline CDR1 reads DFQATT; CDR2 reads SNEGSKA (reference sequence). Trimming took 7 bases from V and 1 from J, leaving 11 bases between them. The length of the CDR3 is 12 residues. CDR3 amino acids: CSGRTGSYEQYF. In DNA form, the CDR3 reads TGCAGTGGTAGGACTGGTTCCTACGAGCAGTACTTC.

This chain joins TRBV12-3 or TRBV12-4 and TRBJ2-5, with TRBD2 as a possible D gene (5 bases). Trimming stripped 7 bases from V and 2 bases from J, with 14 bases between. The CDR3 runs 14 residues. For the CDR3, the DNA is TGTGCCAGCAAGCCAACGGGATTACAAGAGACCCAGTACTTC. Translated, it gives CASKPTGLQETQYF.

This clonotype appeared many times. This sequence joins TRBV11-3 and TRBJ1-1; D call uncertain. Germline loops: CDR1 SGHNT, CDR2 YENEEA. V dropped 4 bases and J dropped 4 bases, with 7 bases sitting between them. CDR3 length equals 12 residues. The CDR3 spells CASSSLVTEAFF. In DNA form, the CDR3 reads TGTGCCAGCAGCTCACTGGTCACTGAAGCTTTCTTT.

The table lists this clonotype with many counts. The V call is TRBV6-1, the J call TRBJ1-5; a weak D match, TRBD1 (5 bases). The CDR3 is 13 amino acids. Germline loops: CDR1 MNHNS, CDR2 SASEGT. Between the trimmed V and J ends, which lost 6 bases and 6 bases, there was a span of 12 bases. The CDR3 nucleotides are TGTGCCAGCAGAGGCAGGGCGGGTCAGCCCCAGCATTTT. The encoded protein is CASRGRAGQPQHF.

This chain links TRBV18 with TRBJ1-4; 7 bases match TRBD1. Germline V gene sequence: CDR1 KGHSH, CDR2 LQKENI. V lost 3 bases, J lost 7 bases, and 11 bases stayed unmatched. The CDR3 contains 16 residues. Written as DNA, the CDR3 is TGTGCCAGCTCACCCGGGACAGCCCGCGGCGGTGAAAAACTGTTTTTT. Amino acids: CASSPGTARGGEKLFF. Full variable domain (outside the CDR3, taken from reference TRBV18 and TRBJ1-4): NAGVMQNPRHLVRRRGQEARLRCSPMKGHSHVYWYRQLPEEGLKFMVYLQKENIIDESGMPKERFSAEFPKEGPSILRIQQVVRGDSAAYFCASSPGTARGGEKLFFGSGTQLSVL.

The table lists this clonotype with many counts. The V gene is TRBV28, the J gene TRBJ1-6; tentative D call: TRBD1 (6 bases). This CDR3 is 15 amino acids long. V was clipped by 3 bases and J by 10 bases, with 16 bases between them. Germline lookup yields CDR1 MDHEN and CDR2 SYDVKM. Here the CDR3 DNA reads TGTGCCAGCAGTTTCTGGGACACGGGAGGCTCACCCCTCCACTTT. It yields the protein CASSFWDTGGSPLHF.

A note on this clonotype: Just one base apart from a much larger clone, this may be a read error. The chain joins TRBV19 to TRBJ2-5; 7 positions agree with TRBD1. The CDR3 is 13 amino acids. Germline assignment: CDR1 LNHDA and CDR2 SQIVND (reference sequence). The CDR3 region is CASIGTDEDTQYF. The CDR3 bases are TGTGCCAGTATTGGGACAGACGAAGATACCCAGTACTTC.

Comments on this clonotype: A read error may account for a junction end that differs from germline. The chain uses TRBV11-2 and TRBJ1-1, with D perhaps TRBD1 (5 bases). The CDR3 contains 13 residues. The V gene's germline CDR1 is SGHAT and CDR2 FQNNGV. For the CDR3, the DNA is TGTGCCAGCAGCACAACGGCAGGGCCAGAAGCTATCTTT. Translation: CASSTTAGPEAIF.

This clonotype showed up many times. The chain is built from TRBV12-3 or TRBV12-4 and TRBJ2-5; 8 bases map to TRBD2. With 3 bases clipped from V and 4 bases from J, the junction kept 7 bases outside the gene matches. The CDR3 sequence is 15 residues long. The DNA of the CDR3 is TGTGCCAGCAGTTTCCAGAGCGGGGGAGCAGAGACCCAGTACTTC. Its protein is CASSFQSGGAETQYF.

DNA of the CDR3: TGTGCCAGCAGCCCACGACAGGGCATTGGGGTTGAGACCCAGTACTTC. It encodes CASSPRQGIGVETQYF. This chain uses TRBV11-2 with TRBJ2-5; TRBD1 matches 7 bases. The J segment lost 5 bases and the V segment lost 5 bases, leaving 14 bases of the junction unmatched. Germline CDR1 and CDR2: SGHAT and FQNNGV. The CDR3 loop spans 16 amino acids. Supplemented by reference TRBV11-2 and TRBJ2-5, the full variable domain reads EAGVAQSPRYKIIEKRQSVAFWCNPISGHATLYWYQQILGQGPKLLIQFQNNGVVDDSQLPKDRFSAERLKGVDSTLKIQPAKLEDSAVYLCASSPRQGIGVETQYFGPGTRLLVL.

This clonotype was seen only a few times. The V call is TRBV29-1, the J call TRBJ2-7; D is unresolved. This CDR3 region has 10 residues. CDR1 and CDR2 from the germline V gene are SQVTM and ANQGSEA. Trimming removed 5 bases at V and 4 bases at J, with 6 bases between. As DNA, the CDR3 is TGCAGCGTTCTGGGGTACGAGCAGTACTTC. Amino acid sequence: CSVLGYEQYF.

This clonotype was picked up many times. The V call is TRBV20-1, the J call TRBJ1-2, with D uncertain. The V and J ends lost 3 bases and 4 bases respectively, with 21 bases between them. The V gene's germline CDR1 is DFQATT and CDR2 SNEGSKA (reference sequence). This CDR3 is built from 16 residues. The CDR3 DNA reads TGCAGTGCTAGGGCCCGCCCGCAGACAATCTTCTATGGCTACACCTTC. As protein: CSARARPQTIFYGYTF.

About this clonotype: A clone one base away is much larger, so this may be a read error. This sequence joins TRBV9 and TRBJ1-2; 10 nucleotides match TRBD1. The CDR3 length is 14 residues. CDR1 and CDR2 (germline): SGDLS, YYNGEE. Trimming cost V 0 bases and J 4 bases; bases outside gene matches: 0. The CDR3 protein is CASSVGTGGYGYTF. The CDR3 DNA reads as TGTGCCAGCAGCGTAGGGACAGGGGGCTATGGCTACACCTTC.

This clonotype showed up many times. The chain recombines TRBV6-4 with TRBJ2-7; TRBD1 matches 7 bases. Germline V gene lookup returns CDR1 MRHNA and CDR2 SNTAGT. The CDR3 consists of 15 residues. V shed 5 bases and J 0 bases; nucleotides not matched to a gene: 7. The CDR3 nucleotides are TGTGCCAGCAGTTACGAGGGACAGAGCTCCTACGAGCAGTACTTC. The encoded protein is CASSYEGQSSYEQYF.

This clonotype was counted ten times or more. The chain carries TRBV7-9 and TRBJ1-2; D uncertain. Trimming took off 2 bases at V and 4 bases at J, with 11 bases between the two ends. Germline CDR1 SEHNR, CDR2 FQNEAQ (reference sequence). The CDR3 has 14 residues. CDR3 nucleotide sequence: TGTGCCAGCAGCTTAATGGGTTCCCTCTATGGCTACACCTTC. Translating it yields CASSLMGSLYGYTF.

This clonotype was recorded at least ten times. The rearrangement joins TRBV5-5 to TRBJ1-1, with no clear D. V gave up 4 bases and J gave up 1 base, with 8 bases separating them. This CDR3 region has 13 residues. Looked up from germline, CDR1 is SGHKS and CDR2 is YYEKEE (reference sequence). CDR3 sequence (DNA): TGTGCCAGCAGCGGAGACGAGAACACTGAAGCTTTCTTT. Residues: CASSGDENTEAFF.

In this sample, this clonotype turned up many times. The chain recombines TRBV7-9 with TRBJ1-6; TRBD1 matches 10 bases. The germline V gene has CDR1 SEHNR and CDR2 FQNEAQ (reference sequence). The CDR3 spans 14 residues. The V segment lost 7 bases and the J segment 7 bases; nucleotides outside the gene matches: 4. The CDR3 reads CASIPGQGNSPLHF. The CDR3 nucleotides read TGTGCCAGCATCCCGGGACAGGGGAATTCACCCCTCCACTTT.

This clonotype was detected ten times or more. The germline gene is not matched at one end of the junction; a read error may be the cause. CDR3 sequence reads: CASSFWGTEAFF. CDR3 DNA sequence: TGTGCCAGCAGTTTCTGGGGCACTGAAGCTTTCTTT. The chain couples TRBV5-1 to TRBJ1-1; D gene ambiguous. Germline CDR1 and CDR2: SGHRS and YFSETQ. This CDR3 comprises 12 residues.

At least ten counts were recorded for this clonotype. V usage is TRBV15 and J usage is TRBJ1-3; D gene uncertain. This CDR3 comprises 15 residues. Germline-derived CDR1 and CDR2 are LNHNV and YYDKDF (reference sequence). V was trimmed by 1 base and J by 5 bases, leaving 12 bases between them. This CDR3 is CATSRVGDLRNTIYF. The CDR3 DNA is TGTGCCACCAGCAGAGTCGGCGACCTTAGAAACACCATATATTTT.

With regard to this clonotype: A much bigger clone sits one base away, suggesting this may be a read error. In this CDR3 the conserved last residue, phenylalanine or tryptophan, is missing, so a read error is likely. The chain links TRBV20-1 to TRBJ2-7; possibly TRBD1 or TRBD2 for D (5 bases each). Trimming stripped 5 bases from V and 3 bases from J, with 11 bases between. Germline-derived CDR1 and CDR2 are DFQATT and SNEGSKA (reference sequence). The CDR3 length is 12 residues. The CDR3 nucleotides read TGCAGTGCTTTGGGACCGAGCTACGAGCAGTACTAC. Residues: CSALGPSYEQYY.

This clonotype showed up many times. The CDR3 here is CATSVVLADQETQYF. In nucleotides, the CDR3 is TGTGCCACCAGTGTCGTACTAGCGGACCAAGAGACCCAGTACTTC. This chain uses TRBV24-1 with TRBJ2-5, with 8 nucleotides matching TRBD2. The CDR3 consists of 15 residues. The germline V gene has CDR1 KGHDR and CDR2 SFDVKD. V gave up 5 bases and J gave up 0 bases; unmatched junction bases: 4.

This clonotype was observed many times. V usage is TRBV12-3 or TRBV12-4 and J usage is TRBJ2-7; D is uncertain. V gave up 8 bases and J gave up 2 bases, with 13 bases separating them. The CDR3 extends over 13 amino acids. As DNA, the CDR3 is TGTGCCAGCGCCAGGAACAGCGCCTACGAGCAGTACTTC. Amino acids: CASARNSAYEQYF.

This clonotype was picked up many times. The CDR3 spells CASSRTRDRWVRETQYF. DNA of the CDR3: TGTGCCAGCAGCCGAACCCGGGACAGGTGGGTTCGGGAGACCCAGTACTTC. V usage is TRBV28 and J usage is TRBJ2-5, with TRBD1 matching 8 bases. Germline CDR1 and CDR2: MDHEN and SYDVKM. With 6 bases clipped from V and 5 bases from J, the junction kept 17 bases outside the gene matches. This CDR3 has 17 amino acids.

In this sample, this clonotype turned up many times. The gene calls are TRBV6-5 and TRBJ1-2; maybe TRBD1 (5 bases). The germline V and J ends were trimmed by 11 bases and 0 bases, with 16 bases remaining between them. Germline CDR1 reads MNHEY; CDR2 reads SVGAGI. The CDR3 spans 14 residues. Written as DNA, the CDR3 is TGTGCCTGCTGGGGCAGGGCGGCTAACTATGGCTACACCTTC. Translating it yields CACWGRAANYGYTF.